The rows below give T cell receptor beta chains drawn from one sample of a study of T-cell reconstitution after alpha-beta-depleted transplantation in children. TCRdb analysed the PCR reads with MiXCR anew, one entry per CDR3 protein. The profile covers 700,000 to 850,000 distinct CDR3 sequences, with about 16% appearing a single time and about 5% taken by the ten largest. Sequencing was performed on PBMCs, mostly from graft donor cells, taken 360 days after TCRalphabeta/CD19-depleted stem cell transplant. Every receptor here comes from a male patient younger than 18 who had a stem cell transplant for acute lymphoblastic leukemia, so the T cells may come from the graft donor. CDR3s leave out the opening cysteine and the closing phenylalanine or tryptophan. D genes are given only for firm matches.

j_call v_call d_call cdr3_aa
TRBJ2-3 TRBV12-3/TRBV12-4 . ASSGQGGDTDTQY
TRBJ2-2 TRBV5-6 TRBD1 ASSLGLGQGSSGELF
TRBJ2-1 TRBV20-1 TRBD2 SARDRRWTSGRREQF
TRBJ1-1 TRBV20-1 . SPNLPGGTVTEAF
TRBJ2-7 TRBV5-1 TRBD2 ASSFKRENYEQY
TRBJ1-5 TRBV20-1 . SARGGRAQVYSNQPQH
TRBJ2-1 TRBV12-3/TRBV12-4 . ASSSSAWGYNVQF
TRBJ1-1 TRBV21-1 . ASSKVTANTEAF
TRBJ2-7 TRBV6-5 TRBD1 ASSYVVRGPYEQY
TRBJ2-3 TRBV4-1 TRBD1 ASSQHGQVRGDTQY
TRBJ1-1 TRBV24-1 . ATSDLPPSTEAF
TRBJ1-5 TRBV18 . ASSPLDSSNQPQH
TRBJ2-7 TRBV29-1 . SAKTYEQY
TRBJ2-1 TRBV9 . ASSVAERPGTYYNEQF
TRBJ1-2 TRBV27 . ASSPRQGYYGYT
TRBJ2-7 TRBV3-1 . ASSQQTAWDPRSYEQY
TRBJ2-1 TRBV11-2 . ASSLRLESFNEQF
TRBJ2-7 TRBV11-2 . ASSSVGARGNEQY
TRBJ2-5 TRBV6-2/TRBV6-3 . ASSHPNQETQY
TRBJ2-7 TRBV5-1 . ASRSDYEQY
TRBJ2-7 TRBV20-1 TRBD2 SASPLAGANYEQY
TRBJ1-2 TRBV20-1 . SALPGQGYGYT
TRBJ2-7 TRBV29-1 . SLYEQY
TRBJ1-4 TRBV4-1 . ASRFPGHSRRELF
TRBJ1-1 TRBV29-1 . SVRYGALNTEAF
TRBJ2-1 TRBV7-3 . ASSPSLVHEQF
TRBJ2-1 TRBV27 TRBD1 ASKEGQGWNEQF
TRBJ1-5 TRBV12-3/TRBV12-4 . ASSHMTGQPQH
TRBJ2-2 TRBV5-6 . ASSFRGELF
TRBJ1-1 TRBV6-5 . ASSYSWGRGATEAF
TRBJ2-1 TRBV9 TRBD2 ASSVGLAVRYNEQF
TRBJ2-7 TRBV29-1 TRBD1 SVAGVRDRAAYEQY
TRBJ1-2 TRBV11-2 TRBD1 ASSSGSGGTVGVGYT
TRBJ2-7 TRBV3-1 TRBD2 ASSQDSGTSATYEQY
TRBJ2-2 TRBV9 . ASSVAGDLRNTGELF
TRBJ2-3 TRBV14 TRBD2 ASSFDTSGITDTQY
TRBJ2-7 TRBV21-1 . ASSTDQRSYEQY